The T cell receptor beta chain under discussion was sequenced for a study of post-analysis software for immune sequencing data. Overall study results and limits: The study found TRBV5-6, TRBV5-1 and TRBV20-1 among five TRBV segments more frequent in patients than controls.

V was shortened by 1 base and J by 2 bases, with 10 bases between the two germline ends. Germline V gene lookup returns CDR1 DFQATT and CDR2 SNEGSKA (reference sequence). The CDR3 is 14 residues long. Tagging with unique molecular identifiers was a feature of the TCR beta cDNA libraries. TCRdb independently ran MiXCR on the PCR reads; one entry per CDR3 protein. The sample carries 400,000 to 500,000 distinct CDR3 sequences, over 30% recorded once. Of note for this clonotype: Its antigen is currently unknown.

The receptor was isolated from a girl aged 2 to 10 with multiple sclerosis. Material: blood. The gene calls are TRBV20-1 and TRBJ2-3, with D hard to call. CDR3 region: CSARVTFFTDTQYF. CDR3 sequence (DNA): TGCAGTGCTAGAGTTACGTTCTTCACAGATACGCAGTATTTT.